This T cell receptor beta chain was obtained from a study of T cells in localized non-small cell lung cancer. V dropped 1 base and J dropped 3; count of bases not matched to a gene: 5. Looked up from germline, CDR1 is SGDLS and CDR2 is YYNGEE. The CDR3 spans 16 residues. Data came from immunoSEQ multiplex PCR; TCRdb stores just in-frame clones and leaves some out. The repertoire holds about 19,000 clones, about 83% seen once, with approximately 4% in the top ten. Study-wide results and limits: Sequencing, confined to only one tumor region, leaves heterogeneity possible.

As to this clone: Its cognate antigen is unknown.

The sequence was collected from a man between 40 and 69 years old with stage I lung adenocarcinoma. The V gene is TRBV9, the J gene TRBJ2-1, with 9 bases matching TRBD2. Sequenced here: peripheral blood, sampled before any cancer treatment. The CDR3: CASSVPSSGDYNEQFF. The CDR3, as DNA: TGTGCCAGCAGCGTACCTTCTAGCGGGGACTACAATGAGCAGTTCTTC.